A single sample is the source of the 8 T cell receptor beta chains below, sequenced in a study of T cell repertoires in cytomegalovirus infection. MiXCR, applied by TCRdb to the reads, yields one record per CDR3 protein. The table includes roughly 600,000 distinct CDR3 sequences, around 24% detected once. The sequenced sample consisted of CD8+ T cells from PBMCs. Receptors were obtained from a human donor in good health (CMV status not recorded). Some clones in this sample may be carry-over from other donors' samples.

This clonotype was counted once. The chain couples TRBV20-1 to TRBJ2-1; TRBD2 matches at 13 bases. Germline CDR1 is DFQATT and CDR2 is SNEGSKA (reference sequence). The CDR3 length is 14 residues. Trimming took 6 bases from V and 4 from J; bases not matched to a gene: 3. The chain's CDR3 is CSAGTSGAYNEQFF. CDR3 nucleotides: TGCAGTGCCGGGACTAGCGGGGCTTACAATGAGCAGTTCTTC.

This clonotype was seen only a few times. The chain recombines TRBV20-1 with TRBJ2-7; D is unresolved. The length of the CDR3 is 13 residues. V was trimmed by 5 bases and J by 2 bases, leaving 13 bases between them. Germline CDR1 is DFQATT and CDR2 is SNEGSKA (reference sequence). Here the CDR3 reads CSAFQTRPYEQYF. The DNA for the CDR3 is TGCAGTGCTTTCCAGACACGTCCCTACGAGCAGTACTTC.

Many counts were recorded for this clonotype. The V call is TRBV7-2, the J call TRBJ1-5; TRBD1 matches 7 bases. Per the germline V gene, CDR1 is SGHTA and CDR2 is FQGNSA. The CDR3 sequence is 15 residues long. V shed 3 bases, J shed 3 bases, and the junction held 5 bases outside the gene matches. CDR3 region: CASSFFGQDNQPQHF. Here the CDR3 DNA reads TGTGCCAGCAGCTTTTTCGGACAGGACAATCAGCCCCAGCATTTT.

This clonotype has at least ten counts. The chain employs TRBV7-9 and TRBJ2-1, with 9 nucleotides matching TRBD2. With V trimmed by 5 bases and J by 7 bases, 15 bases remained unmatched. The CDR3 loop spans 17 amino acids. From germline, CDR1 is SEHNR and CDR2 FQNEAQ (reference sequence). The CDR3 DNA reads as TGTGCCAGCAGCCCCCCCGGCGGGGGGGCCTTGGGAAATGAGCAGTTCTTC. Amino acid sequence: CASSPPGGGALGNEQFF. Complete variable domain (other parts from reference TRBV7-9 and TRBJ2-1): DTGVSQNPRHKITKRGQNVTFRCDPISEHNRLYWYRQTLGQGPEFLTYFQNEAQLEKSRLLSDRFSAERPKGSFSTLEIQRTEQGDSAMYLCASSPPGGGALGNEQFFGPGTRLTVL.

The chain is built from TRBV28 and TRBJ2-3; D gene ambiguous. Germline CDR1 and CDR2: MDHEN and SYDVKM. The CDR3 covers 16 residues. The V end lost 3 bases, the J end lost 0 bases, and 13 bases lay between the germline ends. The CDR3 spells CASSFDTLLSTDTQYF. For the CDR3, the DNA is TGTGCCAGCAGTTTCGATACACTCCTTAGCACAGATACGCAGTATTTT.

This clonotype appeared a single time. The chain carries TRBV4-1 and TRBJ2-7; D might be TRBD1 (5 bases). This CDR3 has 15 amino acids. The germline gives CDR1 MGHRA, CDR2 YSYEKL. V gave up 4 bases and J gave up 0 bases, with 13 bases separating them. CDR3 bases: TGCGCCAGCAGCCCGACAGCCACCTACTCCTACGAGCAGTACTTC. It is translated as CASSPTATYSYEQYF.

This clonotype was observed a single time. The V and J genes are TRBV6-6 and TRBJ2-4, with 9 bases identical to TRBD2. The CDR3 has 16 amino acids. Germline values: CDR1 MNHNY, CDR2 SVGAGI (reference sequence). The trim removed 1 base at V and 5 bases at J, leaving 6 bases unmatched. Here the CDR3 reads CASSYWRGGPQNIQYF. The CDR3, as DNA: TGTGCCAGCAGTTACTGGCGGGGGGGCCCCCAAAACATTCAGTACTTC.

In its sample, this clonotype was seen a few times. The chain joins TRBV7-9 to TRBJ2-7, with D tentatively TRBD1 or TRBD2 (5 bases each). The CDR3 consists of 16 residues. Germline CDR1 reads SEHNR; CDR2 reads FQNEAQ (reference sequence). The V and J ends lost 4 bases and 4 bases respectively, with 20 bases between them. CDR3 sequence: CASSSRTGPGWYEQYF. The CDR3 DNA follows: TGTGCCAGCAGCTCAAGGACGGGACCAGGCTGGTACGAGCAGTACTTC. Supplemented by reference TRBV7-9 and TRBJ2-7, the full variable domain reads DTGVSQNPRHKITKRGQNVTFRCDPISEHNRLYWYRQTLGQGPEFLTYFQNEAQLEKSRLLSDRFSAERPKGSFSTLEIQRTEQGDSAMYLCASSSRTGPGWYEQYFGPGTRLTVT.